These 9 T cell receptor beta chains share one sample of origin, sequenced in a study of CD8+ T cells in alopecia areata. Extracted RNA was reverse transcribed, and the resulting cDNA served as sequencing template. Produced via immunoSEQ multiplex PCR; TCRdb's table is partial and in-frame only. The sample includes about 110,000 clones, approximately 63% of them seen just once. Sample: CD8+ T cells sorted from blood. Receptors originate from a human donor in good health.

V gene TRBV5-6 combines with J gene TRBJ1-1; no clear D gene. The CDR3 is 15 residues long. Germline assignment: CDR1 SGHDT and CDR2 YYEEEE. V lost 4 bases and J lost 0, with 13 bases in between. The CDR3 DNA reads as TGTGCCAGCAGCCCGGGAGCAGGCGTGAACACTGAAGCTTTCTTT. Translating gives CASSPGAGVNTEAFF.

V is TRBV13 and J is TRBJ2-5, with D perhaps matching TRBD1 or TRBD2 (6 bases each). The last part of the DNA fits TRBJ2-7 better; the J call may be wrong. CDR1 is PRHDT and CDR2 is FYEKMQ in the germline V gene (reference sequence). The CDR3 totals 16 residues. CDR3 residues: CASSLVGRGLRYEQYF. The CDR3 DNA reads as TGTGCCAGCAGCTTAGTAGGTCGGGGGCTTCGCTACGAGCAGTACTTC.

This sequence joins TRBV5-6 and TRBJ1-1; D possibly corresponds to TRBD1 (5 bases). Germline V gene lookup returns CDR1 SGHDT and CDR2 YYEEEE. V was cut by 3 bases and J by 3 bases, with 15 bases left in between. The CDR3 runs 15 residues. CDR3 protein: CASSSPGTRDTEAFF. The DNA for the CDR3 is TGTGCCAGCAGCTCCCCCGGGACCCGCGACACTGAAGCTTTCTTT.

This chain connects TRBV9 to TRBJ1-5; D unclear. V was trimmed by 4 bases and J by 7 bases, leaving 12 bases between them. The CDR3 is made up of 13 amino acids. The germline V gene encodes CDR1 SGDLS and CDR2 YYNGEE. The CDR3 sequence: CASSLGWAQPQHF. The CDR3 coding sequence is TGTGCCAGCAGCCTAGGATGGGCCCAGCCCCAGCATTTT.

This clone was detected only a few times. The V and J genes are TRBV30 and TRBJ2-1, with TRBD2 identical over 9 bases. The CDR3 consists of 13 residues. The germline CDR1 and CDR2 sequences are GTSNPN and SVGIG (reference sequence). The CDR3: CATGLSTSGHKFF. The CDR3 bases are TGTGCTACTGGACTTTCGACTAGCGGCCACAAGTTCTTC.

V is TRBV13 and J is TRBJ2-1; 13 nucleotides match TRBD2. The V and J ends lost 5 bases and 5 bases, in that order; junction bases with no gene match: 3. The CDR3 is made up of 15 amino acids. Looked up from germline, CDR1 is PRHDT and CDR2 is FYEKMQ (reference sequence). CDR3 amino acids: CASSQGTSGDNEQFF. Here the CDR3 DNA reads TGTGCCAGCAGCCAGGGGACTAGCGGGGACAATGAGCAGTTCTTC.

The chain combines TRBV5-1 with TRBJ1-1; D ambiguous. Trimming shortened V by 5 bases and J by 7 bases, and 12 bases separated the two germline ends. Germline CDR1 SGHRS, CDR2 YFSETQ. CDR3 length equals 12 residues. CDR3 in amino acids: CASSYTGSEAFF. DNA for the CDR3: TGCGCCAGCAGTTACACCGGGAGTGAAGCTTTCTTT. Looking up the rest from reference TRBV5-1 and TRBJ1-1 gives the full variable domain: KAGVTQTPRYLIKTRGQQVTLSCSPISGHRSVSWYQQTPGQGLQFLFEYFSETQRNKGNFPGRFSGRQFSNSRSEMNVSTLELGDSALYLCASSYTGSEAFFGQGTRLTVV.

This clone was detected only a few times. The rearrangement links TRBV6-5 to TRBJ2-1; D not resolved. Trimming pared 0 bases from V and 9 bases from J, leaving 12 bases between. From germline, CDR1 is MNHEY and CDR2 SVGAGI. The CDR3 has 14 amino acids. The CDR3 region is CASSYSKGGPEQFF. The CDR3, as DNA: TGTGCCAGCAGTTACTCGAAGGGTGGCCCTGAGCAGTTCTTC.

The chain carries TRBV28 and TRBJ2-3; weak D call: TRBD2 (6 bases). CDR1 is MDHEN and CDR2 is SYDVKM in the germline V gene. V gave up 6 bases and J gave up 8 bases, with 12 bases separating them. The CDR3 is 12 residues long. As DNA, the CDR3 is TGTGCCAGCAGCGGGACTCCTAGTACGCAGTATTTT. This gives the protein CASSGTPSTQYF.